The 24 T cell receptor beta chains reported below all come from one sample, sequenced in a study of T cell repertoires in cytomegalovirus infection. MiXCR, run by TCRdb on the reads, gives a single entry per CDR3 protein. Of 30,000 to 40,000 distinct CDR3 sequences in the sample, roughly 54% are singletons; the top ten hold around 90%. These receptors have no identified antigens. Sequencing was performed on CD8+ T cells from cultured PBMCs, taken from culture after CMV antigen stimulation. The receptors come from a human donor in good health (CMV status not recorded). Some clones in this sample may be carry-over from other donors' samples.

The chain has TRBV27 and TRBJ2-1; 7 nucleotides agree with TRBD2. Losses at the gene ends were 7 bases for V and 0 bases for J; bases not matched to a gene: 9. CDR3 length: 16 residues. Germline CDR1 MNHEY, CDR2 SMNVEV (reference sequence). CDR3 residues: CASTQTSESSYNEQFF. CDR3 sequence (DNA): TGTGCCAGCACCCAAACTAGCGAGAGCTCCTACAATGAGCAGTTCTTC.

The sample holds a few counts of this clonotype. The germline gene is not matched at one end of the junction; a read error may be the cause. The chain employs TRBV7-9 and TRBJ2-3; TRBD2 might be the D (6 bases). This CDR3 has 14 residues. Germline-derived CDR1 and CDR2 are SEHNR and FQNEAQ (reference sequence). CDR3 amino acids: CASSVADRTDTQYF. The CDR3 DNA sequence: TGTGCCAGCAGCGTAGCGGACCGCACAGATACGCAGTATTTT.

About this clonotype: The junction differs from germline at one of its ends, possibly a read error. V and J are TRBV7-9 and TRBJ1-1; D is possibly TRBD1 (5 bases). Germline CDR1 is SEHNR and CDR2 is FQNEAQ (reference sequence). CDR3 length equals 16 residues. DNA for the CDR3: TGTGCCAGCAGCTTACATGATAGGGGTAGTAGGACTGAATCTCTCTTT. Protein: CASSLHDRGSRTESLF.

The chain couples TRBV7-4 to TRBJ1-2; D is perhaps TRBD1 (6 bases). Trimming cost V 1 base and J 7 bases, with 13 bases left between them. Per the germline V gene, CDR1 is SGHVT and CDR2 is SQSDAQ. The CDR3 extends over 14 amino acids. CDR3 residues: CASSLEGAGAGYTF. The CDR3 nucleotides read TGTGCCAGCAGCTTAGAAGGGGCAGGGGCTGGCTACACCTTC.

CDR3 residues: CASSLRTVNTEAFF. As DNA, the CDR3 is TGTGCCAGCAGCTTAAGGACGGTAAACACTGAAGCTTTCTTT. The gene calls are TRBV7-8 and TRBJ1-1, with D unresolved. The CDR3 covers 14 residues. Deletions cut 2 bases from V and 2 bases from J, with 9 bases between. The germline V gene has CDR1 SGHVS and CDR2 FQNEAQ. The full variable domain, with the rest looked up from reference TRBV7-8 and TRBJ1-1, is GAGVSQSPRYKVAKRGQDVALRCDPISGHVSLFWYQQALGQGPEFLTYFQNEAQLDKSGLPSDRFFAERPEGSVSTLKIQRTQQEDSAVYLCASSLRTVNTEAFFGQGTRLTVV.

This clonotype was detected only a few times. This rearrangement joins TRBV12-3 or TRBV12-4 to TRBJ1-2; D might be TRBD1 (6 bases). V was trimmed by 2 bases and J by 4 bases, leaving 20 bases between them. The CDR3 covers 17 residues. This CDR3 is CASSLPTDRWGLYGYTF. In nucleotides, the CDR3 is TGTGCCAGCAGTTTACCTACCGACAGGTGGGGGCTCTATGGCTACACCTTC.

V is TRBV7-6 and J is TRBJ1-2; 9 nucleotides align to TRBD1. CDR3 length: 15 amino acids. CDR1 is SGHVS, CDR2 FNYEAQ, per germline. Germline trimming cut 4 bases from V and 0 bases from J; bases unmatched to any gene: 3. This chain's CDR3 is CASSWGDRANYGYTF. CDR3 sequence (DNA): TGTGCCAGCAGCTGGGGGGACAGGGCTAACTATGGCTACACCTTC.

The chain joins TRBV7-3 to TRBJ2-1; D is possibly TRBD2 (7 bases). Germline V gives CDR1 SGHTA, CDR2 FQGTGA. V was pared by 6 bases and J by 7 bases, with 13 bases between. The CDR3 is 13 residues long. The CDR3 DNA reads as TGTGCCAGCAGATTAGGGGGGGCAAATGAGCAGTTCTTC. It codes for CASRLGGANEQFF.

The chain joins TRBV19 to TRBJ1-1, with D unresolved. Trimming pared 0 bases from V and 5 bases from J, leaving 16 bases between. This CDR3 contains 16 residues. Germline V lookup: CDR1 LNHDA, CDR2 SQIVND (reference sequence). The CDR3 region is CASSIESFGLGTEAFF. The CDR3 DNA reads as TGTGCCAGTAGTATAGAGTCCTTTGGACTGGGGACTGAAGCTTTCTTT.

The chain has TRBV12-5 and TRBJ1-1, with D perhaps TRBD1 (5 bases). The V gene's germline CDR1 is LGHNT and CDR2 FRNRAP. With 6 bases removed from V and 10 bases from J, the gap between germline ends came to 12 bases. The CDR3 runs 11 residues. Here the CDR3 reads CASGQGTLAFF. CDR3 bases: TGTGCTAGTGGCCAAGGGACTCTAGCTTTCTTT.

The rearrangement uses TRBV29-1 and TRBJ1-5; 8 bases are a match to TRBD1. Trimming cost V 5 bases and J 6 bases; bases outside gene matches: 6. The CDR3 is made up of 13 amino acids. Per germline, CDR1 SQVTM and CDR2 ANQGSEA. The CDR3 DNA reads as TGCAGCGTTATCCAGGGGGCCGCTCAGCCCCAGCATTTT. Protein sequence: CSVIQGAAQPQHF.

The chain recombines TRBV7-2 with TRBJ2-1, with D perhaps matching TRBD2 (5 bases). This CDR3 is built from 14 residues. Trimming cost V 4 bases and J 5 bases, with 12 bases left between them. CDR1 and CDR2 (germline): SGHTA, FQGNSA. CDR3 residues: CASSSPGIHNEQFF. In DNA, the CDR3 is TGTGCCAGCAGCTCGCCCGGGATTCACAATGAGCAGTTCTTC.

This CDR3 reads CASGSKGHPSSGANVLTF. Written as DNA, the CDR3 is TGTGCCAGCGGGTCGAAGGGCCACCCAAGCTCTGGGGCCAACGTCCTGACTTTC. This chain connects TRBV2 to TRBJ2-6; D is uncertain. CDR3 length: 18 amino acids. CDR1 is SNHLY and CDR2 is FYNNEI in the germline V gene. V dropped 8 bases and J dropped 0 bases, with 20 bases sitting between them.

The chain joins TRBV11-2 to TRBJ2-1; D might be TRBD1 or TRBD2, each matching 5 bases. CDR1 and CDR2 from the germline V gene are SGHAT and FQNNGV. The CDR3 is 16 amino acids. Trimming removed 4 bases at V and 8 bases at J, with 21 bases between. This CDR3 is CASSWGRTVSIDEQFF. DNA for the CDR3: TGTGCCAGCAGCTGGGGGAGAACAGTTTCGATCGATGAGCAGTTCTTC.

The chain couples TRBV7-6 to TRBJ2-1; D unresolved. Per germline, CDR1 SGHVS and CDR2 FNYEAQ. V lost 2 bases to trimming and J lost 6 bases, with 17 bases between them. There are 16 residues in the CDR3. This CDR3 is CASSLIRVSPSNEQFF. The CDR3 bases are TGTGCCAGCAGCTTAATCCGTGTAAGCCCCTCCAATGAGCAGTTCTTC.

This sequence joins TRBV20-1 and TRBJ2-5, with D hard to call. This CDR3 has 16 amino acids. Per the germline V gene, CDR1 is DFQATT and CDR2 is SNEGSKA (reference sequence). The V end lost 2 bases, the J end lost 2 bases, and 18 bases lay between the germline ends. The DNA of the CDR3 is TGCAGTGCTAGACGGCGTGGGTTGAGATTACAAGAGACCCAGTACTTC. Encoded protein: CSARRRGLRLQETQYF.

This clonotype was seen more than once but under ten times. The chain uses TRBV4-2 and TRBJ2-1; the D is unclear. This CDR3 spans 14 amino acids. CDR1 LGHNA and CDR2 YNFKEQ come from the germline V gene. Trimming took 0 bases from V and 6 from J, leaving 9 bases between them. The CDR3 DNA reads as TGTGCCAGCAGCCAAGATTGGGTAGGCAATGAGCAGTTCTTC. Amino acids: CASSQDWVGNEQFF.

The chain employs TRBV12-3 or TRBV12-4 and TRBJ1-5, with D hard to call. The CDR3 runs to 15 residues. Trimming stripped 5 bases from V and 2 bases from J, with 13 bases between. CDR3 in amino acids: CASSPGPGGNQPQHF. The CDR3 DNA is TGTGCCAGCAGTCCGGGCCCGGGAGGCAATCAGCCCCAGCATTTT.

This chain joins TRBV20-1 and TRBJ2-1; D perhaps matches TRBD2 (6 bases). The V and J ends lost 0 bases and 5 bases respectively, with 14 bases between them. The CDR3 is made up of 15 amino acids. Germline CDR1 DFQATT, CDR2 SNEGSKA (reference sequence). In nucleotides, the CDR3 is TGCAGTGCTAGAGAACCCGGGAGCAAACACAATGAGCAGTTCTTC. Its protein product is CSAREPGSKHNEQFF.

The chain uses TRBV6-6 and TRBJ2-2, with 10 bases fitting TRBD2. This CDR3 is 16 amino acids long. Germline V gives CDR1 MNHNY, CDR2 SVGAGI (reference sequence). V lost 0 bases, J lost 5 bases, and 3 bases stayed unmatched. CDR3 sequence (DNA): TGTGCCAGCAGTTACTCGCTAGCGGGGGAGACCGGGGAGCTGTTTTTT. It yields the protein CASSYSLAGETGELFF.

The chain uses TRBV7-3 and TRBJ1-1, with D perhaps matching TRBD1 (6 bases). Trimming removed 5 bases at V and 5 bases at J, with 18 bases between. CDR1 is SGHTA, CDR2 FQGTGA, per germline. There are 15 residues in the CDR3. Written as DNA, the CDR3 is TGTGCCAGCAGCCCCATCGGACAGCCGGGGACTGAAGCTTTCTTT. It yields the protein CASSPIGQPGTEAFF.

The V and J genes are TRBV7-6 and TRBJ2-1, with D maybe TRBD1 (5 bases). Germline CDR1 reads SGHVS; CDR2 reads FNYEAQ. V was cut by 2 bases and J by 1 base, with 12 bases left in between. CDR3 size: 16 residues. CDR3 in DNA: TGTGCCAGCAGCTTATACCACAGGCCTTCCTACAATGAGCAGTTCTTC. It translates to CASSLYHRPSYNEQFF.

The rearrangement uses TRBV7-2 and TRBJ1-3; D is ambiguous. From germline, CDR1 is SGHTA and CDR2 FQGNSA. With 3 bases removed from V and 4 bases from J, the gap between germline ends came to 16 bases. The length of the CDR3 is 16 residues. CDR3 sequence (DNA): TGTGCCAGCAGCTTTAGTGTAGGGAGCTCCGGAAACACCATATATTTT. It translates to CASSFSVGSSGNTIYF.

The chain has TRBV19 and TRBJ2-2; the match to TRBD1 covers 7 bases. V trimming: 6 bases; J trimming: 8 bases; junction bases outside the gene matches: 3. Germline CDR1 and CDR2: LNHDA and SQIVND (reference sequence). CDR3 length: 12 amino acids. CDR3 in DNA: TGTGCCAGTAGGGGGACAGTAGGGGAGCTGTTTTTT. This gives the protein CASRGTVGELFF.